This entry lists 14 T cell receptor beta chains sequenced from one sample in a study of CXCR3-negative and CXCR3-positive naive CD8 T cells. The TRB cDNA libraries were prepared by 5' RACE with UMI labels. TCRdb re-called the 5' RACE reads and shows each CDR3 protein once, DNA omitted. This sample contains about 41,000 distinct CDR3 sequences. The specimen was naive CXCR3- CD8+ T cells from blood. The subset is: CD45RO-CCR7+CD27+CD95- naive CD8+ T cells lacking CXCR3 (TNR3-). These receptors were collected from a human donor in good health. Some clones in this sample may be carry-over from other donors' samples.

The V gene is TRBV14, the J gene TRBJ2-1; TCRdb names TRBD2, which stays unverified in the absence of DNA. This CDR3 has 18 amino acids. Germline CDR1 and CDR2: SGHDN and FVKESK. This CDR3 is CASSPGPGLAGGSNEQFF.

CDR3 sequence reads: CSCWDERTHEQYF. The chain is built from TRBV29-1 and TRBJ2-7. The CDR3 consists of 13 residues. CDR1 SQVTM and CDR2 ANQGSEA come from the germline V gene.

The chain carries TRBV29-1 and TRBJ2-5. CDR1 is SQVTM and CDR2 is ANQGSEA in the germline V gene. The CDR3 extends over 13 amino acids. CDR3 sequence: CSVESHLGETQYF.

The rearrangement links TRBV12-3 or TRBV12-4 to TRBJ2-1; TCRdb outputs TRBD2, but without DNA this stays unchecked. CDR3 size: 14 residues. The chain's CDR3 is CASKTSGGYNEQFF.

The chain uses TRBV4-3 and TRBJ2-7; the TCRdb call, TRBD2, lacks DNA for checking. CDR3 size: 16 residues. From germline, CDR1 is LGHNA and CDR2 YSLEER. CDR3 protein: CASSQDKASGSYEQYF.

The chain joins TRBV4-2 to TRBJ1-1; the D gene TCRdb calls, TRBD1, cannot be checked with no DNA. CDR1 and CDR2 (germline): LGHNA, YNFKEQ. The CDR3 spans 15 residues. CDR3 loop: CASSQDGTMNTEAFF.

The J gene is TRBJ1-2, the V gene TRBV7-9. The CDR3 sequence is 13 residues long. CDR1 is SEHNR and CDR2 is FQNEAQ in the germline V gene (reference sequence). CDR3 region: CASSLQGPLGYTF.

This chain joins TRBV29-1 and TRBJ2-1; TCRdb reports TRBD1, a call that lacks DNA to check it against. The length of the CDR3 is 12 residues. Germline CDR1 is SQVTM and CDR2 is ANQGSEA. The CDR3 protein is CSVEDRANEQFF.

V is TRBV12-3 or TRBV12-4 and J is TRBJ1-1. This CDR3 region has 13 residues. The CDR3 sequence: CACSPPVGGEAFF.

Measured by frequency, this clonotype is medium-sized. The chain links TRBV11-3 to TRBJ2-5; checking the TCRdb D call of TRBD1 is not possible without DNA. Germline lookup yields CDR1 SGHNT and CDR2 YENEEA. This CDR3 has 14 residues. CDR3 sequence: CASSLGSGAETQYF. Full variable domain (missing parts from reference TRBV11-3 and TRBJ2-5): EAGVVQSPRYKIIEKKQPVAFWCNPISGHNTLYWYLQNLGQGPELLIRYENEEAVDDSQLPKDRFSAERLKGVDSTLKIQPAELGDSAVYLCASSLGSGAETQYFGPGTRLLVL.

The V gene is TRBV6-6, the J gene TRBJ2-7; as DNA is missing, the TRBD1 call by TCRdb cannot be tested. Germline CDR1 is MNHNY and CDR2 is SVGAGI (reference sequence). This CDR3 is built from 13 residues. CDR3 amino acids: CASSPEPSYEQYF.

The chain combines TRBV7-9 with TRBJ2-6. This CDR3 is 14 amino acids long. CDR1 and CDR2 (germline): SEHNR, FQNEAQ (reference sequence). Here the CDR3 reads CASSLVSGANVLTF. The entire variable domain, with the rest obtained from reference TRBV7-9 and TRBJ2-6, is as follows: DTGVSQNPRHKITKRGQNVTFRCDPISEHNRLYWYRQTLGQGPEFLTYFQNEAQLEKSRLLSDRFSAERPKGSFSTLEIQRTEQGDSAMYLCASSLVSGANVLTFGAGSRLTVL.

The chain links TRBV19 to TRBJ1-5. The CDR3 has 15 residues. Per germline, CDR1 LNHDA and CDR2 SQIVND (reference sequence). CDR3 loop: CASSDSSYSNQPQHF.

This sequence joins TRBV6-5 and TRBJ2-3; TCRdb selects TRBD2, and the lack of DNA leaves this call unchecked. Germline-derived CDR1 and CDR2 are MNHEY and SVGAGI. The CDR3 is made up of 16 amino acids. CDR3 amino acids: CASSYPKRGGTDTQYF.